This T cell receptor beta chain originates from a study of shared clonotypes between healthy human individuals (dated by TCRdb to about 2020). Context from the whole study: Three men and two women, aged 18 to 49 years, made up the cohort. For each donor, CD4 naive and CD4 memory were each given three plates, CD8 naive was given two plates, and CD8 memory was given one plate. To estimate repertoire size and how much clonotypes are shared between individuals, the study performed deep sequencing of blood TCR repertoires from about five healthy adults. To increase sequencing depth and limit assay-specific biases, different laboratories used diverse techniques to prepare libraries and sequence TCR repertoires. Each donor's leukapheresis produced roughly between roughly 0.9 and 8.9 billion PBMCs.

Sequences LNHNV (CDR1) and YYDKDF (CDR2) are obtained from the germline V gene (reference sequence). CDR3 length: 16 amino acids, cysteine to phenylalanine. Here the CDR3 DNA is all that survives: 48 bases in frame from base 1. The germline V end is reduced by 7 bases and the J end by 9 bases; junction bases left unmatched: 11. CD8 naive samples were CD45RO-negative cells positively selected for CCR7, giving a CD45RA+CCR7+ population that excluded TemRA cells. The donors were healthy, HIV-negative adults who had no recently reported acute infections or vaccinations. Only Caucasian adults living in Nashville, Tennessee, USA were represented among the donors. Blood was obtained by leukapheresis, after which PBMCs were separated by Ficoll-Histopaque density gradient centrifugation and cryopreserved in liquid nitrogen vapor phase. Analytical flow cytometry was used to check the purity and quantity of every magnetically sorted T cell population. Genomic DNA was isolated from each sorted fraction and quantified by UV absorbance on a Nanodrop 2000c.

Results and caveats for the whole study, not just this receptor: Because the study included a small number of donors, the genetic and exposure-history diversity represented was limited. Incomplete sequencing was indicated by rarefaction of sorted-subset datasets, despite the large sequencing depth. Sampling was restricted to blood, and TCR repertoires in tissue are likely to differ from TCR repertoires in blood. Compared with non-shared clonotypes, clonotypes shared by all four sorted-subset donors had higher generation probabilities. Estimated clonotype richness was generally larger for naive than for memory subsets. Pairwise subsampling led to the expectation that sequencing depth would affect the degree of clonotype sharing among donors. Sharing across a few donors was observed for roughly 5.4% of naive CD4, about 4% of naive CD8, 2% to 2.5% of memory CD4, and 0.4% of memory CD8 clonotypes.

Of note for this clone: What this receptor recognizes is not known. No base quality values were provided; no much bigger clone lies one nucleotide off.

TCR CDR3 regions were amplified from genomic DNA by multiplex PCR using the deep immunoSEQ assay. For each cell subset, the extracted genomic DNA was distributed evenly across all wells of several immunoSEQ 96-well plates, and each plate served as one replicate. For sorted subsets, around 200 ng genomic DNA, equal to tens of thousands of T cell genomes, was loaded into each replicate PCR. Purified libraries were measured with a Qubit 3.0 fluorometer, size-checked on a Bioanalyzer 2100, and measured again with the KAPA Library Quantification kit. Every immunoSEQ 96-well plate was sequenced on a dedicated single-read 150-cycle Illumina NextSeq 550 flow cell. For the original study's pipeline: The immunoSEQ output contained only junctional sequences without quality scores, so filtering could not match that applied to full-length reads. To assign V/J genes and CDR3, sequences were annotated using PyIR, a Python wrapper for IgBLAST v1.9, with IMGT germline references. Reads with weak V/J assignments (E-value above 1e-6), missing CDR3, stop codons, out-of-frame junctions, or ambiguous translated residues were removed. V3J clonotypes were defined as sequences sharing an identical inferred V gene, J gene, and CDR3 amino acid sequence. To compute the percentage overlap between repertoires, the number of shared unique clonotypes was divided by the size of the smaller repertoire. Richness of each repertoire was evaluated using RTK rarefaction, the Chao1 estimator, and Recon v2.1 estimates of unobserved clonotypes. Generation probabilities for all TCRbeta clonotypes obtained by the gDNA method from a handful of donors were computed using OLGA. TCRdb provides this immuneACCESS table in a form limited to in-frame rearrangements. Some clones are lacking; in checked studies, under half of them reflect an unresolved V gene, and why the rest are absent is not known. V, J and clone size derive from that table, while D and trimming were established from the DNA sequence. Within this sample are roughly 600,000 clones, with 98% of them counted one time only. Of the sample, approximately 0.33% falls within the top ten clones.

The rearranged chain carries TRBV15 and TRBJ2-1, with TRBD2 matching 14 junction bases. The source is a man aged 25 to 45 in good health. The sequenced sample consisted of naive CD8+ T cells sorted from blood. Explained via the paper, the cell subset or site label denotes: CD45RA+CCR7+. The CDR3 protein sequence reads: CATKFSGTSGSGEQFF. The nucleotide sequence is given as TGTGCCACCAAGTTTTCCGGGACTAGCGGGAGCGGTGAGCAGTTCTTC.